A single sample gave rise to the 17 T cell receptor beta chains below, sequenced in a study of blood T cells in healthy people across ages. With a J-beta primer mix and a sample-barcoded 5' primer, a second PCR ran about 6 to 11 cycles. TCRdb ran MiXCR on the 5' RACE reads and lists one entry per CDR3 protein. Among under 2 million distinct CDR3 sequences listed, about 35% were seen once. Sequencing used blood. The source is a woman in her thirties in good health.

This clonotype has a single count. This sequence joins TRBV20-1 and TRBJ2-7, with 16 positions matching TRBD2. V lost 5 bases, J lost 5 bases, and 6 bases stayed unmatched. CDR3 size: 15 residues. Germline V gene data show CDR1 as DFQATT and CDR2 as SNEGSKA (reference sequence). CDR3 nucleotides: TGCAGTGCTGGGACTAGCGGGAGGGTTAATAACGAGCAGTACTTC. Protein product: CSAGTSGRVNNEQYF.

The chain joins TRBV5-2 to TRBJ2-1; the table's D gene call, TRBD2, was not cross checked with the DNA. TRBV5-2 is termed a pseudogene. The CDR3 is 22 amino acids. The CDR3 loop reads CASNQRAPPEGIWNEGQNEQFF. The CDR3 region has the DNA TGTGCCAGCAACCAAAGGGCACCGCCCGAGGGTATATGGAATGAGGGTCAAAATGAGCAGTTCTTC.

Only a few counts were recorded for this clonotype. The CDR3 reads CASSPPGLARLTDTQYF. In DNA form, the CDR3 reads TGTGCCAGCAGCCCACCGGGACTAGCTAGGTTAACAGATACGCAGTATTTT. This rearrangement joins TRBV6-1 to TRBJ2-3; 9 bases are a match to TRBD2. From germline, CDR1 is MNHNS and CDR2 SASEGT. The CDR3 has 17 amino acids. V lost 6 bases to trimming and J lost 3 bases; unmatched junction nucleotides: 13.

This rearrangement joins TRBV6-1 to TRBJ1-2; 9 positions match TRBD1. The CDR3 is 15 residues long. The germline V gene encodes CDR1 MNHNS and CDR2 SASEGT. V was pared by 1 base and J by 5 bases, with 5 bases of the junction left unmatched. The CDR3 spells CASSEGGDRVYGYTF. The DNA for the CDR3 is TGTGCCAGCAGTGAAGGAGGGGACAGGGTGTATGGCTACACCTTC.

J is TRBJ2-3 and V is TRBV9; TRBD1 might be the D (5 bases). The CDR3 totals 14 residues. Germline lookup yields CDR1 SGDLS and CDR2 YYNGEE. V lost 3 bases and J lost 2, with 10 bases in between. CDR3 residues: CASSDRSFTDTQYF. The CDR3 DNA follows: TGTGCCAGCAGCGACAGGTCGTTCACAGATACGCAGTATTTT.

This clonotype was recorded a few times. V is TRBV7-9 and J is TRBJ2-2; perhaps D is TRBD1 or TRBD2 (6 bases each). Germline V gene sequence: CDR1 SEHNR, CDR2 FQNEAQ (reference sequence). V was trimmed by 5 bases and J by 1 base, leaving 26 bases between them. CDR3 length: 20 amino acids. The DNA of the CDR3 is TGTGCCAGCAGCCGACTGACCCCTATAGAGGGGGGACGGAACACCGGGGAGCTGTTTTTT. Translating gives CASSRLTPIEGGRNTGELFF.

This clonotype was detected only once. The genes are TRBV2 and TRBJ2-3, with 12 bases lining up with TRBD2. CDR1 is SNHLY, CDR2 FYNNEI, per germline. CDR3 length: 16 residues. Trimming removed 6 bases from V and 10 bases from J; junction bases left unmatched: 14. CDR3 protein: CASRAKLAGGRISQYF. The CDR3 DNA sequence: TGTGCCAGCAGGGCAAAACTAGCGGGAGGCCGTATATCGCAGTATTTT.

The chain carries TRBV7-2 and TRBJ1-2, with D hard to call. The germline CDR1 and CDR2 sequences are SGHTA and FQGNSA. The V end lost 1 base, the J end lost 2 bases, and 11 bases lay between the germline ends. The CDR3 has 15 residues. CDR3: CASSLGGGSNYGYTF. The CDR3 nucleotides read TGTGCCAGCAGCTTAGGCGGAGGGTCGAACTATGGCTACACCTTC.

This clonotype was detected ten times or more. CDR3 residues: CSVLAGYQETQYF. The CDR3 DNA is TGCAGCGTCCTAGCGGGGTATCAAGAGACCCAGTACTTC. The V and J genes are TRBV29-1 and TRBJ2-5, with 9 bases lining up with TRBD2. The CDR3 is 13 residues long. CDR1 SQVTM and CDR2 ANQGSEA come from the germline V gene. The trim removed 6 bases at V and 2 bases at J, leaving 4 bases unmatched.

This clonotype occurred many times. V gene TRBV4-1 combines with J gene TRBJ2-3; D is unclear. V shed 2 bases and J shed 2 bases, with 11 bases lying between them. The germline V gene encodes CDR1 MGHRA and CDR2 YSYEKL. This CDR3 comprises 15 residues. The CDR3 coding sequence is TGCGCCAGCAGCCAATCAGACGGTTACACAGATACGCAGTATTTT. It specifies CASSQSDGYTDTQYF.

The V call is TRBV10-3, the J call TRBJ2-1; D possibly uses TRBD1 or TRBD2 (5 bases each). The CDR3 covers 16 residues. Looked up from germline, CDR1 is ENHRY and CDR2 is SYGVKD. The germline V and J ends were trimmed by 0 bases and 15 bases, with 24 bases remaining between them. The CDR3: CAISESRGQEKGTLFF. DNA of the CDR3: TGTGCCATCAGTGAGTCGAGGGGCCAAGAAAAGGGGACCCTGTTCTTC.

The CDR3 sequence: CASSLKPLAPYEQYF. The CDR3 DNA reads as TGTGCCAGCAGCTTAAAACCGCTAGCCCCTTACGAGCAGTACTTC. The chain employs TRBV7-2 and TRBJ2-7; TRBD2 might be the D (5 bases). Trimming left V 2 bases short and J 4 bases short, with 15 bases between. The germline gives CDR1 SGHTA, CDR2 FQGNSA. The CDR3 is made up of 15 amino acids.

This clonotype was counted at least ten times. The chain carries TRBV20-1 and TRBJ1-5, with D tentatively TRBD1 (6 bases). Trimming pared 0 bases from V and 6 bases from J, leaving 18 bases between. Germline assignment: CDR1 DFQATT and CDR2 SNEGSKA (reference sequence). The CDR3 is made up of 16 amino acids. The CDR3 region is CSARDRRGWGVQPQHF. The CDR3 DNA is TGCAGTGCTAGAGACCGCAGGGGATGGGGCGTTCAGCCCCAGCATTTT.

With regard to this clonotype: A junction end diverges from the germline sequence, so it may reflect a read error. The chain is built from TRBV7-3 and TRBJ2-1; 7 bases match TRBD2. CDR1 and CDR2 (germline): SGHTA, FQGTGA. This CDR3 region has 13 residues. DNA for the CDR3: TGTGTCAGCAGCTCGAGCGGGGACAATGAGCAGTTCTTC. It is translated as CVSSSSGDNEQFF.

A single count supports this clonotype. The chain employs TRBV7-2 and TRBJ1-2; unclear D gene. Germline V lookup: CDR1 SGHTA, CDR2 FQGNSA. The CDR3 covers 14 residues. Trimming shortened V by 5 bases and J by 8 bases, and 18 bases separated the two germline ends. Here the CDR3 DNA reads TGTACCAGCAGCCCGCTGCGGGGAAGGTTAGGCTACACCTTC. Translating gives CTSSPLRGRLGYTF.

This clonotype was detected only a few times. This rearrangement joins TRBV5-6 to TRBJ2-5, with 11 bases that match TRBD2. This CDR3 contains 16 residues. The V gene end was trimmed by 3 bases and the J gene end by 2 bases; junction bases not matched to a gene: 6. Germline V gives CDR1 SGHDT, CDR2 YYEEEE. The CDR3 here is CASSWRLAGIQETQYF. In DNA form, the CDR3 reads TGTGCCAGCAGCTGGAGACTAGCGGGGATTCAAGAGACCCAGTACTTC.

This clonotype occurred a few times. CDR3 residues: CASSQEYGWGNYGYTF. The CDR3, as DNA: TGCGCCAGCAGCCAAGAATATGGTTGGGGGAACTATGGCTACACCTTC. The V and J genes are TRBV4-1 and TRBJ1-2; the D gene is possibly TRBD1 (5 bases). Germline assignment: CDR1 MGHRA and CDR2 YSYEKL. The V and J ends lost 0 bases and 2 bases respectively, with 13 bases between them. The CDR3 covers 16 residues.